The clone carrying this T cell receptor (beta chain) was recorded at least ten times. Using its own MiXCR run on the reads, TCRdb lists one record per CDR3 protein. The sample lists hundreds of thousands of distinct CDR3 sequences; 20% to 25% were seen once. This CDR3 comprises 15 residues. The germline V gene encodes CDR1 SEHNR and CDR2 FQNEAQ (reference sequence). Trimming took 5 bases from V and 5 from J; bases not matched to a gene: 6. This record belongs to a study of T cell repertoires in cytomegalovirus infection. About the study: TCR beta signatures that were public indicated CMV infection and matching HLA type.

The receptor's source is a human donor in good health (CMV status not recorded). Some clones in this sample may be carry-over from other donors' samples. What was sequenced was CD8+ T cells from PBMCs. V is TRBV7-9 and J is TRBJ1-5, with TRBD1 matching over 10 bases. The CDR3 loop is CASSLTGGADQPQHF. The CDR3 DNA reads as TGTGCCAGCAGCCTGACAGGGGGCGCCGATCAGCCCCAGCATTTT.